This T cell receptor beta chain was sequenced during a study of blood T cell repertoires in COVID-19. Trimming stripped 4 bases from V and 4 bases from J, with 20 bases between. The CDR3 consists of 16 residues. Looked up from germline, CDR1 is SGHDN and CDR2 is FVKESK. TCRdb's copy holds only in-frame clones and misses some; the assay was immunoSEQ multiplex PCR. The profile shows about 200,000 clones, around nine tenths of them singletons. A few counts support this clone. The sequenced material came from peripheral blood. The V and J genes are TRBV14 and TRBJ2-7; D ambiguous. This receptor was taken from a man in his forties or fifties with COVID-19, enrolled during active disease. CDR3 nucleotides: TGTGCCAGCAGCCGACGAGGCTCACGAACTGATTACGAGCAGTACTTC. Residues: CASSRRGSRTDYEQYF.